This passage covers 28 T cell receptor beta chains from one sample sequenced in a study of molecular identifiers for immune sequencing clone quantification. MiXCR was run by TCRdb on the PCR reads, yielding one entry per CDR3 protein. The table lists over 85,000 distinct CDR3 sequences, about 23% of them singletons, with 0.6% to 0.95% in the top ten. Sequenced input: naive CD8+ T cells from blood, with Jurkat cell RNA spiked in. Subset here: FACS-sorted CD8+CD4-CCR7+CD45RA+ naive T cells. The receptors come from a human donor in good health. Some libraries in this study had Jurkat cell RNA spiked in.

The genes are TRBV30 and TRBJ2-1; weak D call: TRBD1 (6 bases). CDR1 and CDR2 from the germline V gene are GTSNPN and SVGIG (reference sequence). Trimming left V 4 bases short and J 8 bases short, with 18 bases between. CDR3 length equals 14 residues. CDR3 loop: CAWNRDTYADEQFF. CDR3 DNA: TGTGCCTGGAATCGGGACACCTATGCCGATGAGCAGTTCTTC.

This clonotype was seen a few times. The chain uses TRBV7-2 and TRBJ2-7, with D uncertain. CDR3 length: 13 amino acids. Germline lookup yields CDR1 SGHTA and CDR2 FQGNSA. Trimming took off 6 bases at V and 3 bases at J, with 12 bases between the two ends. The CDR3 DNA sequence: TGTGCCAGCAGACTAAACTCGTACTACGAGCAGTACTTC. It yields the protein CASRLNSYYEQYF.

The V gene is TRBV10-3, the J gene TRBJ2-5; a possible D gene is TRBD2 (5 bases). V lost 2 bases, J lost 2 bases, and 21 bases lay in between. The CDR3 runs to 18 residues. Germline assignment: CDR1 ENHRY and CDR2 SYGVKD. As DNA, the CDR3 is TGTGCCATCAGTGAGCCCGCCGCGGAGGCACCACCACAAGAGACCCAGTACTTC. It specifies CAISEPAAEAPPQETQYF.

The chain employs TRBV19 and TRBJ2-5; perhaps TRBD2 as D (6 bases). V was cut by 9 bases and J by 1 base, with 18 bases left in between. This CDR3 spans 15 amino acids. Germline values: CDR1 LNHDA, CDR2 SQIVND (reference sequence). The CDR3 loop is CASRIDAGLQETQYF. The CDR3 region has the DNA TGTGCCAGCAGGATCGACGCGGGACTCCAAGAGACCCAGTACTTC.

The rearrangement joins TRBV4-3 to TRBJ1-5; the match to TRBD1 covers 9 bases. Germline trimming cut 6 bases from V and 4 bases from J; bases unmatched to any gene: 4. The germline gives CDR1 LGHNA, CDR2 YSLEER. This CDR3 spans 14 amino acids. CDR3 sequence reads: CASSIDRGNQPQHF. CDR3 DNA sequence: TGCGCCAGCAGTATAGACAGGGGGAATCAGCCCCAGCATTTT.

The chain has TRBV28 and TRBJ1-5; D unresolved. Trimming took 3 bases from V and 4 from J, leaving 13 bases between them. The CDR3 loop spans 15 amino acids. The germline gives CDR1 MDHEN, CDR2 SYDVKM. The CDR3, as DNA: TGTGCCAGCAGTTTGGACCGGGATTTGAATCAGCCCCAGCATTTT. Protein: CASSLDRDLNQPQHF.

This clonotype was recorded many times. This CDR3 is CASSYPRAGGPTDTQYF. In DNA form, the CDR3 reads TGTGCCAGCAGTTACCCAAGAGCGGGGGGGCCCACAGATACGCAGTATTTT. The V and J genes are TRBV28 and TRBJ2-3; TRBD2 matches at 10 bases. Trimming removed 4 bases from V and 2 bases from J; junction bases left unmatched: 9. The CDR3 consists of 17 residues. The V gene's germline CDR1 is MDHEN and CDR2 SYDVKM. The whole variable domain, filled in from reference TRBV28 and TRBJ2-3, reads DVKVTQSSRYLVKRTGEKVFLECVQDMDHENMFWYRQDPGLGLRLIYFSYDVKMKEKGDIPEGYSVSREKKERFSLILESASTNQTSMYLCASSYPRAGGPTDTQYFGPGTRLTVL.

This clonotype has at least ten counts. This sequence joins TRBV15 and TRBJ2-1, with 13 nucleotides matching TRBD2. With V trimmed by 4 bases and J by 3 bases, 9 bases remained unmatched. Per germline, CDR1 LNHNV and CDR2 YYDKDF (reference sequence). The CDR3 length is 18 residues. DNA of the CDR3: TGTGCCACCAGCACACAAACGACTAGCGGGAGGTTCTACAATGAGCAGTTCTTC. Translated: CATSTQTTSGRFYNEQFF. The whole variable domain, remainder taken from reference TRBV15 and TRBJ2-1, is DAMVIQNPRYQVTQFGKPVTLSCSQTLNHNVMYWYQQKSSQAPKLLFHYYDKDFNNEADTPDNFQSRRPNTSFCFLDIRSPGLGDTAMYLCATSTQTTSGRFYNEQFFGPGTRLTVL.

This clonotype has a count of ten or more. V is TRBV29-1 and J is TRBJ2-3, with 10 positions matching TRBD2. Unmatched junction bases numbered 11, after V lost 4 bases and J lost 4 bases. This CDR3 is built from 16 residues. Germline loops: CDR1 SQVTM, CDR2 ANQGSEA. The CDR3: CSVVGSGRALPDTQYF. CDR3 bases: TGCAGCGTTGTAGGGAGCGGGAGGGCCCTCCCAGATACGCAGTATTTT.

Details on this clonotype: This may arise from a read error, as a much more abundant clone is one base away. J is TRBJ2-5 and V is TRBV4-1, with 10 positions matching TRBD2. The V segment lost 4 bases and the J segment 9 bases; nucleotides outside the gene matches: 11. The germline gives CDR1 MGHRA, CDR2 YSYEKL. The CDR3 length is 15 residues. CDR3 nucleotides: TGCGCCAGCAGCCGTTATAGCGGGGGGTCCGAGGCCCAGTACTTC. Translating it yields CASSRYSGGSEAQYF.

This clonotype turned up a few times. V gene TRBV2 combines with J gene TRBJ2-3; 9 bases match TRBD1. The junction had 7 bases not matched to a gene; V was cut back by 10 bases and J by 5 bases. Germline V lookup: CDR1 SNHLY, CDR2 FYNNEI. This CDR3 region has 13 residues. The CDR3 spells CAIGTGTGDTQYF. CDR3 nucleotides: TGTGCCATCGGGACAGGGACGGGAGATACGCAGTATTTT. The full variable domain, its missing parts supplied by reference TRBV2 and TRBJ2-3, is EPEVTQTPSHQVTQMGQEVILRCVPISNHLYFYWYRQILGQKVEFLVSFYNNEISEKSEIFDDQFSVERPDGSNFTLKIRSTKLEDSAMYFCAIGTGTGDTQYFGPGTRLTVL.

The sample holds many counts of this clonotype. The rearrangement joins TRBV5-6 to TRBJ2-4; D gene unclear. Germline CDR1 SGHDT, CDR2 YYEEEE. The CDR3 covers 15 residues. The V end lost 4 bases, the J end lost 3 bases, and 14 bases lay between the germline ends. CDR3 sequence: CASSPQYEGKNIQYF. CDR3 bases: TGTGCCAGCAGCCCACAGTATGAAGGCAAAAACATTCAGTACTTC.

This clonotype was detected a few times. The chain combines TRBV7-9 with TRBJ2-7, with D unclear. The CDR3 spans 12 residues. The germline V and J ends were trimmed by 2 bases and 4 bases, with 6 bases remaining between them. Germline V gives CDR1 SEHNR, CDR2 FQNEAQ (reference sequence). The CDR3 protein is CASSLYSYEQYF. CDR3 DNA: TGTGCCAGCAGCTTATATAGTTACGAGCAGTACTTC. Supplemented by reference TRBV7-9 and TRBJ2-7, the full variable domain reads DTGVSQNPRHKITKRGQNVTFRCDPISEHNRLYWYRQTLGQGPEFLTYFQNEAQLEKSRLLSDRFSAERPKGSFSTLEIQRTEQGDSAMYLCASSLYSYEQYFGPGTRLTVT.

The chain links TRBV19 to TRBJ1-1; D is uncertain. Trimming cost V 3 bases and J 1 base, with 9 bases left between them. This CDR3 has 14 residues. The germline gives CDR1 LNHDA, CDR2 SQIVND (reference sequence). CDR3: CASSIELTNTEAFF. CDR3 in DNA: TGTGCCAGTAGTATTGAACTGACGAACACTGAAGCTTTCTTT. Supplemented by reference TRBV19 and TRBJ1-1, the full variable domain reads DGGITQSPKYLFRKEGQNVTLSCEQNLNHDAMYWYRQDPGQGLRLIYYSQIVNDFQKGDIAEGYSVSREKKESFPLTVTSAQKNPTAFYLCASSIELTNTEAFFGQGTRLTVV.

The V gene is TRBV19, the J gene TRBJ1-1; TRBD1 agrees at 8 bases. Germline V CDR1 and CDR2: LNHDA, SQIVND (reference sequence). V shed 6 bases and J 0 bases; nucleotides not matched to a gene: 6. CDR3 size: 15 residues. The CDR3, as DNA: TGTGCCAGTAGAGCGGGACAGGCCGTGAACACTGAAGCTTTCTTT. It specifies CASRAGQAVNTEAFF.

This clonotype has only a few counts. V is TRBV30 and J is TRBJ2-5, with 12 bases identical to TRBD2. The germline V gene encodes CDR1 GTSNPN and CDR2 SVGIG (reference sequence). With 6 bases clipped from V and 5 bases from J, the junction kept 10 bases outside the gene matches. The CDR3 has 15 residues. The DNA for the CDR3 is TGTGCCTGCCACACTAGCGGGGGGAGGTGGGAGACCCAGTACTTC. Protein: CACHTSGGRWETQYF. Supplemented by reference TRBV30 and TRBJ2-5, the full variable domain reads SQTIHQWPATLVQPVGSPLSLECTVEGTSNPNLYWYRQAAGRGLQLLFYSVGIGQISSEVPQNLSASRPQDRQFILSSKKLLLSDSGFYLCACHTSGGRWETQYFGPGTRLLVL.

This clonotype was counted many times. The chain uses TRBV4-1 and TRBJ1-5; no firm D call. The CDR3 is 14 residues long. Trimming removed 0 bases at V and 7 bases at J, with 10 bases between. In germline, CDR1 is MGHRA, CDR2 YSYEKL. CDR3 DNA: TGCGCCAGCAGCCAAGAATCTAATGCACAGCCCCAGCATTTT. Translating gives CASSQESNAQPQHF.

This clonotype was picked up one time. This may come from a read error, since a much larger clone is one base off. The J gene is TRBJ2-3, the V gene TRBV4-3; perhaps TRBD2 as D (5 bases). Germline values: CDR1 LGHNA, CDR2 YSLEER. CDR3 length: 15 residues. CDR3: CARSPGVARPDTQYF. In nucleotides, the CDR3 is TGCGCCCGCAGCCCGGGTGTAGCGAGACCAGATACGCAGTATTTT.

The genes are TRBV7-6 and TRBJ2-2; D possibly corresponds to TRBD1 (5 bases). The CDR3 has 14 amino acids. V dropped 5 bases and J dropped 6 bases, with 13 bases sitting between them. Germline lookup yields CDR1 SGHVS and CDR2 FNYEAQ. The CDR3 nucleotides read TGTGCCAGCAGCGAAACCAGGGTATCCGGGGAGCTGTTTTTT. Its translation: CASSETRVSGELFF.

On this clonotype: One base away lies a much larger clone, so this may be a sequencing read error. V and J are TRBV20-1 and TRBJ2-7; the D call may be TRBD1 or TRBD2 (5 bases each). The CDR3 is 14 amino acids. The germline V gene has CDR1 DFQATT and CDR2 SNEGSKA (reference sequence). The CDR3 DNA reads as TGCAGTGCTAGAGATCTTGGGGGAAGCTACAAGCAGTACTTC. It is translated as CSARDLGGSYKQYF.

The chain joins TRBV4-2 to TRBJ2-7, with a possible D match to TRBD1 (6 bases). The CDR3 loop spans 14 amino acids. Between the trimmed V and J ends, which lost 6 bases and 0 bases, there was a span of 12 bases. Per germline, CDR1 LGHNA and CDR2 YNFKEQ. The DNA for the CDR3 is TGTGCCAGCAGACGTCGGACAGACTCCTACGAGCAGTACTTC. It specifies CASRRRTDSYEQYF.

Remarks on this clonotype: A read error may be the cause here, since a much bigger clone is one base away. The genes are TRBV7-9 and TRBJ1-3; the match to TRBD1 covers 7 bases. The CDR3 runs to 14 residues. Germline loops: CDR1 SEHNR, CDR2 FQNEAQ (reference sequence). Here the CDR3 reads CASLGQDSGSTIYF. Here the CDR3 DNA reads TGTGCCAGCCTCGGACAGGACTCTGGAAGCACCATATATTTT.

Ten or more counts support this clonotype. V and J are TRBV20-1 and TRBJ2-2; D uncertain. CDR1 and CDR2 (germline): DFQATT, SNEGSKA (reference sequence). CDR3 length: 13 amino acids. Trimming pared 1 base from V and 1 base from J, leaving 4 bases between. The CDR3 loop is CSARVRNTGELFF. The CDR3 coding sequence is TGCAGTGCTAGAGTCCGGAACACCGGGGAGCTGTTTTTT.

The chain carries TRBV27 and TRBJ2-3, with unresolved D. The V end was cut by 6 bases, the J end by 0 bases, with 4 bases between. Germline V gives CDR1 MNHEY, CDR2 SMNVEV (reference sequence). CDR3 length equals 12 residues. CDR3 in DNA: TGTGCCAGCAGGCCTAGCACAGATACGCAGTATTTT. Translating it yields CASRPSTDTQYF.

Note on this clonotype: A much larger clone lies one base from this, so it may be a read error. The V and J genes are TRBV28 and TRBJ2-7; D unresolved. The CDR3 has 12 residues. Per the germline V gene, CDR1 is MDHEN and CDR2 is SYDVKM. DNA for the CDR3: TGTGCCAGCAGTTATTCGGCCTACGAGCAGAACTTC. It specifies CASSYSAYEQNF.

There are many counts of this clonotype. V usage is TRBV4-3 and J usage is TRBJ2-3, with 12 positions matching TRBD2. This CDR3 is built from 16 residues. CDR1 and CDR2 from the germline V gene are LGHNA and YSLEER. V lost 1 base to trimming and J lost 5 bases; unmatched junction nucleotides: 4. The CDR3 loop is CASSQGLAGAGDTQYF. Written as DNA, the CDR3 is TGCGCCAGCAGCCAAGGACTAGCGGGGGCAGGAGATACGCAGTATTTT.

This clonotype has ten or more counts. V and J are TRBV6-2 or TRBV6-3 and TRBJ2-7; D is uncertain. From germline, CDR1 is MNHEY and CDR2 SVGEGT. The CDR3 length is 12 residues. Trimming stripped 4 bases from V and 4 bases from J, with 8 bases between. The CDR3, as DNA: TGTGCCAGCAGTTGGGGTGTGTACGAGCAGTACTTC. Translation: CASSWGVYEQYF.

The table lists this clonotype with many counts. Mismatch with germline at one junction end may stem from a read error. The V and J genes are TRBV7-9 and TRBJ1-1, with D tentatively TRBD1 (5 bases). CDR3 length equals 15 residues. Germline CDR1 reads SEHNR; CDR2 reads FQNEAQ (reference sequence). CDR3 amino acids: CASSLVEGLNTEAFF. The CDR3 DNA is TGTGCCAGCAGCTTAGTTGAGGGGTTGAATACTGAAGCTTTCTTT.